This TCR beta chain emerged from a study of T cell changes during pregnancy in multiple sclerosis. The table came from immunoSEQ multiplex PCR; TCRdb's copy has only in-frame clones and leaves some out. Altogether just over 50,000 clones are present, approximately 94% being singletons, with the ten largest covering 0.5% to 0.7%. V lost 6 bases to trimming and J lost 7 bases, with 18 bases between them. Germline-derived CDR1 and CDR2 are MNHNS and SASEGT. The CDR3 has 14 amino acids. This specimen consisted of CD4+ T cells from peripheral blood mononuclear cells, obtained in the second trimester of pregnancy. The sequence came from a female donor with multiple sclerosis, enrolled in a pregnancy study. The chain combines TRBV6-1 with TRBJ1-2; D may be TRBD1 (6 bases). The CDR3 loop reads CASRAAGVPRGYTF. CDR3 nucleotides: TGTGCCAGCAGAGCGGCAGGGGTGCCTCGTGGCTACACCTTC.